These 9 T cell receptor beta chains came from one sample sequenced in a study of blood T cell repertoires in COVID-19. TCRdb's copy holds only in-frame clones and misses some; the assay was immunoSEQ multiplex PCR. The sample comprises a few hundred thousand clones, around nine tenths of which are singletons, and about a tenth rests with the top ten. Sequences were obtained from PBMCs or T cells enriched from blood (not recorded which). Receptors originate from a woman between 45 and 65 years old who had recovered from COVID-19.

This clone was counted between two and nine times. This CDR3 is CASNSPGANVLTF. The CDR3 nucleotides are TGTGCCAGCAACTCCCCTGGGGCCAACGTCCTGACTTTC. The rearrangement links TRBV6-5 to TRBJ2-6; D is uncertain. This CDR3 spans 13 amino acids. Per the germline V gene, CDR1 is MNHEY and CDR2 is SVGAGI. V was trimmed by 7 bases and J by 2 bases, leaving 6 bases between them.

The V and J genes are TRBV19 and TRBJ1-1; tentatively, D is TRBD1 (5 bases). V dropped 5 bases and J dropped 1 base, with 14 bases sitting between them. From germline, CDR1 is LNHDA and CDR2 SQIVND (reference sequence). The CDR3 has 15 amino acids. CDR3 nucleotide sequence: TGTGCCAGTAGTGTAGGACATGGAAAGAACACTGAAGCTTTCTTT. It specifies CASSVGHGKNTEAFF.

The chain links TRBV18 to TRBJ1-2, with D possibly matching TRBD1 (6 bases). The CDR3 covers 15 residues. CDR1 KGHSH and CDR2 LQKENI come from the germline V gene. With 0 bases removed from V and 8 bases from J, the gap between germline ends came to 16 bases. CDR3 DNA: TGTGCCAGCTCACCACCCTGGGGGGGCGCGTTCGGCTACACCTTC. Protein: CASSPPWGGAFGYTF.

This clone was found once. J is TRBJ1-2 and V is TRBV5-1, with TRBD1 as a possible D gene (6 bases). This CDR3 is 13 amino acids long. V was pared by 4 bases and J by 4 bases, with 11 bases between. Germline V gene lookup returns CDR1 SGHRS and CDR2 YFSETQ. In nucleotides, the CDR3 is TGCGCCAGCAGCGGGGACAACTCCTATGGCTACACCTTC. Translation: CASSGDNSYGYTF.

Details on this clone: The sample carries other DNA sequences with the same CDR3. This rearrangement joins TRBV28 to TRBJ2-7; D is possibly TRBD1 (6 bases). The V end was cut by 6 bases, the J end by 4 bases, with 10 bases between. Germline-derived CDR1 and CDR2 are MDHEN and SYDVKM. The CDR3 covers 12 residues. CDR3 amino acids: CASRTGTYEQYF. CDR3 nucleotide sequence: TGTGCCAGCAGGACAGGAACATACGAGCAGTACTTC.

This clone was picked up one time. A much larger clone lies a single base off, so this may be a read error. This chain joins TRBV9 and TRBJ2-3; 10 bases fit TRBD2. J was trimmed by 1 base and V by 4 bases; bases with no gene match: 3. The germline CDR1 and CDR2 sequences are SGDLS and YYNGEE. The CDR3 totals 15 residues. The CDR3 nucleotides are TGTGCCAGCAGCTCTCTAGCGGGGGGCACAGATACGCAGTATTTT. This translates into CASSSLAGGTDTQYF.

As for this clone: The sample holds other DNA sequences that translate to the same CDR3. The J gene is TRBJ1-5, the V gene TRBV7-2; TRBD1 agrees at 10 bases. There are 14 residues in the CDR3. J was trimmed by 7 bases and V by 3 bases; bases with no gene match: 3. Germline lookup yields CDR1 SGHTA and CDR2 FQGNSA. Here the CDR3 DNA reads TGTGCCAGCAGCTTGGGACAGGGGACCCAGCCCCAGCATTTT. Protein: CASSLGQGTQPQHF.

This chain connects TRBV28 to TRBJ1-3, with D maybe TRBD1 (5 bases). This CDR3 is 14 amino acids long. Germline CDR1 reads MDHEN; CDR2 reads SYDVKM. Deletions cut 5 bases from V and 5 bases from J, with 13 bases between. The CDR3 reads CASSPGGERNTIYF. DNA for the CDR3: TGTGCCAGCAGTCCAGGAGGGGAAAGAAACACCATATATTTT.

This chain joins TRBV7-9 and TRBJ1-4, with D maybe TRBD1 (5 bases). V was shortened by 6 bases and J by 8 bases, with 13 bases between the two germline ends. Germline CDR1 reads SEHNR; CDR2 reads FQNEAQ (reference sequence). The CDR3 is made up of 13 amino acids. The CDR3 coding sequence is TGTGCCAGCAGTCAGGGAGGGGTCGAAAAACTGTTTTTT. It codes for CASSQGGVEKLFF.